Following are 5 T cell receptor beta chains from one sample sequenced in a study of blood T cells in healthy people across ages (dated by TCRdb to between 2015 and 2017). Library creation used 5' RACE. The sequencer was an Illumina HiSeq 2500. A second PCR of about 6 to 11 cycles was performed with a sample-barcoded 5' primer and a J-beta primer mix. TCRdb cleaned the public reads at Q25 with fastp, built clones with MiXCR and kept in-frame beta chains. CDR3 protein duplicates are merged, each entry listing the most common genes and DNA. The sample table holds roughly 1 million distinct CDR3 sequences, of which around 27% were seen once. The ten most abundant clones make up about 0.72% of the sample. These data also featured in a second study, about T cells of mothers and their children.

Sequenced sample: blood. The receptors come from a girl aged 2-15 years in good health.

The V and J genes are TRBV20-1 and TRBJ2-5; possible D gene TRBD2, 6 bases. The CDR3 is 15 amino acids. The germline V gene encodes CDR1 DFQATT and CDR2 SNEGSKA (reference sequence). With 0 bases removed from V and 1 base from J, the gap between germline ends came to 12 bases. DNA of the CDR3: TGCAGTGCTAGAGATCGGAAAGCGGGCCAAGAGACCCAGTACTTC. Its translation is CSARDRKAGQETQYF.

The chain combines TRBV29-1 with TRBJ1-4; no reliable D call. This CDR3 has 12 amino acids. V lost 4 bases to trimming and J lost 8 bases, with 11 bases between them. Germline values: CDR1 SQVTM, CDR2 ANQGSEA. In DNA, the CDR3 is TGCAGCGTTGCAGTGACGGACGAAAAACTGTTTTTT. Translated, it gives CSVAVTDEKLFF.

This clonotype was picked up a small number of times. V usage is TRBV6-2 or TRBV6-3 and J usage is TRBJ2-2; the match to TRBD2 covers 9 bases. CDR1 is MNHEY, CDR2 SVGEGT, per germline. The V and J ends lost 7 bases and 4 bases, in that order; junction bases with no gene match: 4. The CDR3 spans 14 residues. The CDR3 spells CASIAGGRTGELFF. The CDR3 DNA reads TGTGCCAGCATCGCGGGGGGGCGCACCGGGGAGCTGTTTTTT.

The chain carries TRBV20-1 and TRBJ2-7; perhaps TRBD1 as D (6 bases). Trimming pared 5 bases from V and 3 bases from J, leaving 14 bases between. Germline V gene sequence: CDR1 DFQATT, CDR2 SNEGSKA (reference sequence). The CDR3 covers 13 residues. The CDR3 coding sequence is TGCAGTGCTCTCCAGGGGAGTCTCTACGAGCAGTACTTC. Protein: CSALQGSLYEQYF.

The chain uses TRBV4-2 and TRBJ1-1; 10 bases fit TRBD1. CDR1 is LGHNA, CDR2 YNFKEQ, per germline. The V and J ends lost 2 bases and 9 bases, in that order; junction bases with no gene match: 12. The CDR3 has 16 residues. CDR3 DNA: TGTGCCAGCAGCCAACTTGCCGGGACAGGGGCCGAAAAAGCTTTCTTT. Translating it yields CASSQLAGTGAEKAFF.